What follows is one T cell receptor beta chain and its context. The data belong to a study of blood T cell repertoires in COVID-19. Whole-study context: Spain, Italy and the United States supplied samples that represented acute and convalescent COVID-19. The cDNA or gDNA used as material had been derived from T cells, B-cell-depleted T cells, or PBMCs.

This CDR3 spans 12 amino acids. The V end was cut by 5 bases, the J end by 5 bases, with 8 bases between. CDR1 and CDR2 from the germline V gene are SGHTA and FQGTGA. Authors' analysis steps: Amplification from reference gene primers served as the basis for estimated nucleated cell counts. The assay was immunoSEQ multiplex PCR, and TCRdb's table has in-frame clones only and misses some. From that table come the V and J calls and clone size; the DNA was used to work out D and trimming. This table has roughly 250,000 clones, about 80% appearing once. The V call is TRBV7-3, the J call TRBJ2-3; D gene uncertain. Sequenced sample: peripheral blood. This TCR derives from a man aged 50 to 59 with active or convalescent COVID-19. The chain's CDR3 is CASSHGQDTQYF. The CDR3 nucleotides read TGTGCCAGCAGCCATGGGCAAGATACGCAGTATTTT.